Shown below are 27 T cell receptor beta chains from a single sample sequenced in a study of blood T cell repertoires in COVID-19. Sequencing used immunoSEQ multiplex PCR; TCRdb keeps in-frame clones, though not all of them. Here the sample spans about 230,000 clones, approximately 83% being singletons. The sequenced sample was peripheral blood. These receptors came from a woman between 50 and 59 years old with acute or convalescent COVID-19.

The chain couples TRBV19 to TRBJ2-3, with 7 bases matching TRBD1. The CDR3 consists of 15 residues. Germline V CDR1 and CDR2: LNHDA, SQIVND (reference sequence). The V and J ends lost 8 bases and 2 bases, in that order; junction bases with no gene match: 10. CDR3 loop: CASAYRDSYTDTQYF. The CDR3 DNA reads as TGTGCCAGTGCATACCGGGACAGTTACACAGATACGCAGTATTTT.

The CDR3 bases are TGTGCCAGCAGCTTAGGAGAAATTCATTCACCCCTCCACTTT. Residues: CASSLGEIHSPLHF. The V gene is TRBV7-2, the J gene TRBJ1-6; D uncertain. The CDR3 covers 14 residues. V lost 1 base to trimming and J lost 8 bases, with 9 bases between them. The germline V gene encodes CDR1 SGHTA and CDR2 FQGNSA.

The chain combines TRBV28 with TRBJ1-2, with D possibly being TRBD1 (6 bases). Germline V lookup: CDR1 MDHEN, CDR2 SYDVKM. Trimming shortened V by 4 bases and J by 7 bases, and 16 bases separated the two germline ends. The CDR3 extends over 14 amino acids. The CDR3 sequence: CASSYRGALGGYTF. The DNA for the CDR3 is TGTGCCAGCAGTTACCGGGGGGCTTTGGGTGGCTACACCTTC.

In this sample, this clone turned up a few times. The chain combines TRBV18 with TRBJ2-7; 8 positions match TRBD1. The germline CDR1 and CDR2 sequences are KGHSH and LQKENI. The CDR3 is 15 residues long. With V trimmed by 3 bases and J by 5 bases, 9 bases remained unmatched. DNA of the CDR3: TGTGCCAGCTCACCCGGACAGGGTGGGGTGGACGAGCAGTACTTC. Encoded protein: CASSPGQGGVDEQYF.

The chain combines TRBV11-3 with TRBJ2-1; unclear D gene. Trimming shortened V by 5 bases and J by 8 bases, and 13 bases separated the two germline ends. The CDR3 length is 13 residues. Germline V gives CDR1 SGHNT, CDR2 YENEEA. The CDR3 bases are TGTGCCAGCAGCACTACTTCGACTCATGAGCAGTTCTTC. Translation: CASSTTSTHEQFF.

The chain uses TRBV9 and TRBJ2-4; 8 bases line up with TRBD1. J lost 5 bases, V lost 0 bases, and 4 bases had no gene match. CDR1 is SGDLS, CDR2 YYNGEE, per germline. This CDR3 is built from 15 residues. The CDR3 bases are TGTGCCAGCAGCGTAGGTCAGGGGGCCCAAAACATTCAGTACTTC. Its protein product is CASSVGQGAQNIQYF.

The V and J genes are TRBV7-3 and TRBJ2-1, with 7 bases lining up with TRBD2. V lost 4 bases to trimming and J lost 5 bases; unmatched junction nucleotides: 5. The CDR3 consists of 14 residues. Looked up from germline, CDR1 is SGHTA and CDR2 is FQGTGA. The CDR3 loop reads CASSSGGRNNEQFF. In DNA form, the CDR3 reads TGTGCCAGCAGCTCGGGGGGTCGCAACAATGAGCAGTTCTTC.

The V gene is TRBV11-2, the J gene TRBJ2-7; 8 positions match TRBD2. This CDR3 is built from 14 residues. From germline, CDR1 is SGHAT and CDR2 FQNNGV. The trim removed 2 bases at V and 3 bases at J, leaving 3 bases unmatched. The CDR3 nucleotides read TGTGCCAGCAGCTTACGGGCGGGAGGCTACGAGCAGTACTTC. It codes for CASSLRAGGYEQYF.

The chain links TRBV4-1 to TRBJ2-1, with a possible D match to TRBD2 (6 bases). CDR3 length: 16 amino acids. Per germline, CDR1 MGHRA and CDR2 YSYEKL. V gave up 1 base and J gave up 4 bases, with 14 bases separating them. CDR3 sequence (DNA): TGCGCCAGCAGCCAAGCGGAATCTGGGGGGTACAATGAGCAGTTCTTC. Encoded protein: CASSQAESGGYNEQFF.

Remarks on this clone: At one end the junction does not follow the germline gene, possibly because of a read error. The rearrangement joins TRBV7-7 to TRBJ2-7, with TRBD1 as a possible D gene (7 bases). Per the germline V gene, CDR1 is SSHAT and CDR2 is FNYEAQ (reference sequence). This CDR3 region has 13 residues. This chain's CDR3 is CASSLQGGYEQYF. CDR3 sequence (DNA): TGTGCTAGCAGCCTTCAGGGGGGCTACGAGCAGTACTTC.

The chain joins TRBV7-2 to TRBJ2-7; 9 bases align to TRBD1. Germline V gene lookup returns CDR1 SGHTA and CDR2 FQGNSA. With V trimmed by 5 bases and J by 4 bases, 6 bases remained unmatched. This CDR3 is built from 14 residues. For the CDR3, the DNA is TGTGCCAGCAGCCCCGGGACAGGGACATACGAGCAGTACTTC. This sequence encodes CASSPGTGTYEQYF.

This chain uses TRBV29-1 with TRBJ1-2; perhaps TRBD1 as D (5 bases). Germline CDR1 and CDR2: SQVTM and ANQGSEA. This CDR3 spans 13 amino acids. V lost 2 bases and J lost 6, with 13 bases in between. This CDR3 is CSVELAGDNGYTF. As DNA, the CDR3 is TGCAGCGTTGAATTGGCGGGGGATAATGGCTACACCTTC.

The CDR3 sequence: CASSQEPSGYEQYF. In DNA, the CDR3 is TGCGCCAGCAGCCAAGAACCCTCCGGCTACGAGCAGTACTTC. The rearrangement joins TRBV4-1 to TRBJ2-7; D is unresolved. V dropped 0 bases and J dropped 3 bases, with 9 bases sitting between them. CDR1 and CDR2 from the germline V gene are MGHRA and YSYEKL. The CDR3 length is 14 residues.

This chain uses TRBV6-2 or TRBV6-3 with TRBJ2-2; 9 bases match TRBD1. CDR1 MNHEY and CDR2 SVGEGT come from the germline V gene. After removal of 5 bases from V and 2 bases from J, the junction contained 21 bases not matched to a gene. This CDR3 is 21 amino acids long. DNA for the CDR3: TGTGCCAGCAGTAATACCGATTTCATCACAGGGGGCCTTACAAACACCGGGGAGCTGTTTTTT. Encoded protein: CASSNTDFITGGLTNTGELFF.

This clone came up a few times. CDR3 DNA: TGTGCCAGTAGTTCGGGCTACGAGCAGTACTTC. It translates to CASSSGYEQYF. The chain carries TRBV19 and TRBJ2-7, with unresolved D. The germline gives CDR1 LNHDA, CDR2 SQIVND (reference sequence). The V end lost 5 bases, the J end lost 3 bases, and 5 bases lay between the germline ends. There are 11 residues in the CDR3.

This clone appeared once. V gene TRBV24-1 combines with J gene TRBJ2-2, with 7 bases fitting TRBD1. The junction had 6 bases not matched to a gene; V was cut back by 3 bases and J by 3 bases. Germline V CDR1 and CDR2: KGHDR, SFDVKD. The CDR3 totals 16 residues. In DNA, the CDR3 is TGTGCCACCAGTGATCGACAGGGATTGGACACCGGGGAGCTGTTTTTT. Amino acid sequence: CATSDRQGLDTGELFF.

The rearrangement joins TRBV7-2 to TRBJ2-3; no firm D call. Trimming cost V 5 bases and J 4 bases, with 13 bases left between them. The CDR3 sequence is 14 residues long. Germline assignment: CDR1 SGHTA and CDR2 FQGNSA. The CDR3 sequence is CASSPEPRADTQYF. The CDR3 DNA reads TGTGCCAGCAGCCCTGAGCCTCGCGCAGATACGCAGTATTTT.

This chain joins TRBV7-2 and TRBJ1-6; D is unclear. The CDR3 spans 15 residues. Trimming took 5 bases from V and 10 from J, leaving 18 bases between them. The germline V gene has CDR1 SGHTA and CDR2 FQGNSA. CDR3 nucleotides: TGTGCCAGCAGCCCCGGGGAAGGGATGAGCTCACCCCTCCACTTT. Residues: CASSPGEGMSSPLHF.

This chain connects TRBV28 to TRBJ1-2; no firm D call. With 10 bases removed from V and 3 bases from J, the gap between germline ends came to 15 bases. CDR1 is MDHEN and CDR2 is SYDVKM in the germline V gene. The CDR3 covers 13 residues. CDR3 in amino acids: CATLPRYHYGYTF. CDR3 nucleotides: TGTGCCACCTTACCCAGGTACCACTATGGCTACACCTTC.

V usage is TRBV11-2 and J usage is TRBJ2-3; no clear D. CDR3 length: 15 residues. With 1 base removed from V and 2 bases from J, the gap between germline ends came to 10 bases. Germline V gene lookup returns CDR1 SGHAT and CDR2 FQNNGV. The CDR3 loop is CASSLVPGFTDTQYF. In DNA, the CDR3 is TGTGCCAGCAGCTTAGTTCCGGGTTTCACAGATACGCAGTATTTT.

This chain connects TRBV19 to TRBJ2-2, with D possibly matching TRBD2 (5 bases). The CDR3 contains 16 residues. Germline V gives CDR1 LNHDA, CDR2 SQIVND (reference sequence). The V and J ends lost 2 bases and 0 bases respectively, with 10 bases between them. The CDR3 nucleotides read TGTGCCAGTAGTATATCCGGGAAAACGAACACCGGGGAGCTGTTTTTT. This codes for CASSISGKTNTGELFF.

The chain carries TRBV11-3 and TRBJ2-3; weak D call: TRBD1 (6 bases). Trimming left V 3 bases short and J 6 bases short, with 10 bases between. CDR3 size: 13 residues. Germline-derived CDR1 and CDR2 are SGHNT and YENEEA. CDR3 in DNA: TGTGCCAGCAGCTTGGGAACAGGGGATACGCAGTATTTT. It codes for CASSLGTGDTQYF.

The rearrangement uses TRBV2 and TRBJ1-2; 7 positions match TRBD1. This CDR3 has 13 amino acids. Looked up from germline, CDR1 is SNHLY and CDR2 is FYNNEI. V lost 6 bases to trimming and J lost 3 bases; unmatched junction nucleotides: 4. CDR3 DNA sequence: TGTGCCAGCAGCGGACAGGACTACTATGGCTACACCTTC. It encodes CASSGQDYYGYTF.

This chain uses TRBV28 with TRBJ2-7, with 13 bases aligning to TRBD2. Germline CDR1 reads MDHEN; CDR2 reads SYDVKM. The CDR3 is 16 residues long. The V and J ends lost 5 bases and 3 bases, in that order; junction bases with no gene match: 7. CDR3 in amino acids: CASSPKGLAGIYEQYF. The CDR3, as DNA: TGTGCCAGCAGTCCTAAGGGACTAGCGGGGATCTACGAGCAGTACTTC.

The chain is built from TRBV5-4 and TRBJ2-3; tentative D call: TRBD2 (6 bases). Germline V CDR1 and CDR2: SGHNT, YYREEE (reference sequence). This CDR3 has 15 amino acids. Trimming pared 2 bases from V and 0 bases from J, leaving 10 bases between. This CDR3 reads CASSFSSGSTDTQYF. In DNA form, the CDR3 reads TGTGCCAGCAGCTTTAGTAGCGGAAGCACAGATACGCAGTATTTT.

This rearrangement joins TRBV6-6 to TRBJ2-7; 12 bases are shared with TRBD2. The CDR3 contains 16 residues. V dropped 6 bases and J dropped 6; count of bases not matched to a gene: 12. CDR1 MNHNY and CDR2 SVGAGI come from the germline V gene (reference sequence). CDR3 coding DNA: TGTGCCAGCAGCATATTCCCTAGCGGGGGGGCCGGCGAGCAGTACTTC. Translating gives CASSIFPSGGAGEQYF.

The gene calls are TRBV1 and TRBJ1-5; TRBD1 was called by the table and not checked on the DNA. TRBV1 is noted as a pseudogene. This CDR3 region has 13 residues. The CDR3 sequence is CTKQGVRNQPQHF. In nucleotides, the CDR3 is TGCACCAAACAGGGCGTACGAAATCAGCCCCAGCATTTT.